Presented here are 22 T cell receptor beta chains from one specimen sequenced in a study of siplizumab effects on memory and regulatory T cells. Measured with immunoSEQ multiplex PCR; TCRdb has only the in-frame clones, and not every one. The sample contains about 56,000 clones, around 97% of which appear only once. Material for sequencing was naive CD8+ T cells sorted from blood. The receptors come from a human donor in good health.

The V call is TRBV11-3, the J call TRBJ2-5; 10 nucleotides line up with TRBD2. The CDR3 totals 17 residues. V lost 6 bases to trimming and J lost 5 bases; unmatched junction nucleotides: 15. Germline V lookup: CDR1 SGHNT, CDR2 YENEEA. The DNA of the CDR3 is TGTGCCAGCAGTCCCTGGGCTAGCGGGAGTGTTACGGAGACCCAGTACTTC. Protein product: CASSPWASGSVTETQYF.

This chain uses TRBV6-6 with TRBJ2-5, with 7 bases aligning to TRBD2. There are 15 residues in the CDR3. Per germline, CDR1 MNHNY and CDR2 SVGAGI (reference sequence). V gave up 7 bases and J gave up 2 bases; unmatched junction bases: 10. The CDR3 reads CASNALADPQETQYF. The CDR3 DNA reads TGTGCCAGCAACGCGCTAGCGGACCCACAAGAGACCCAGTACTTC.

The genes are TRBV29-1 and TRBJ2-1; 8 nucleotides align to TRBD2. Germline CDR1 reads SQVTM; CDR2 reads ANQGSEA. With V trimmed by 0 bases and J by 8 bases, 12 bases remained unmatched. The CDR3 extends over 16 amino acids. The CDR3 nucleotides read TGCAGCGTTGAAGATCAGGTCAGCGGGAGAATTGATGAGCAGTTCTTC. Encoded protein: CSVEDQVSGRIDEQFF.

CDR3 residues: CASSKHGGTGDGYTF. The CDR3 nucleotides are TGCGCCAGCAGCAAGCATGGGGGGACAGGGGACGGCTACACCTTC. The rearrangement uses TRBV5-1 and TRBJ1-2; 10 bases are shared with TRBD1. J lost 8 bases, V lost 4 bases, and 11 bases had no gene match. Germline lookup yields CDR1 SGHRS and CDR2 YFSETQ. This CDR3 spans 15 amino acids. Filled out from reference TRBV5-1 and TRBJ1-2, the complete variable domain reads KAGVTQTPRYLIKTRGQQVTLSCSPISGHRSVSWYQQTPGQGLQFLFEYFSETQRNKGNFPGRFSGRQFSNSRSEMNVSTLELGDSALYLCASSKHGGTGDGYTFGSGTRLTVV.

This chain uses TRBV6-5 with TRBJ2-7; D not resolved. The CDR3 consists of 13 residues. Trimming removed 6 bases at V and 1 base at J, with 10 bases between. Germline-derived CDR1 and CDR2 are MNHEY and SVGAGI. CDR3 amino acids: CASSQTESYEQYF. CDR3 DNA: TGTGCCAGCAGCCAGACGGAATCCTACGAGCAGTACTTC.

The rearrangement uses TRBV27 and TRBJ1-4; TRBD1 is a possible D gene (6 bases). Trimming took off 5 bases at V and 7 bases at J, with 26 bases between the two ends. The CDR3 has 18 amino acids. CDR1 is MNHEY and CDR2 is SMNVEV in the germline V gene (reference sequence). The CDR3 DNA reads TGTGCCAGCAGTCCCCCCCCCGCACAGGGCGGCGATGGTGAAAAACTGTTTTTT. It is translated as CASSPPPAQGGDGEKLFF.

V and J are TRBV2 and TRBJ1-5; D is uncertain. V lost 4 bases and J lost 5, with 15 bases in between. Germline CDR1 reads SNHLY; CDR2 reads FYNNEI. The CDR3 is 15 residues long. The CDR3 here is CASSAGTAYYQPQHF. The DNA for the CDR3 is TGTGCCAGCAGTGCCGGTACAGCGTACTATCAGCCCCAGCATTTT.

V is TRBV5-1 and J is TRBJ2-7; D remains ambiguous. The germline CDR1 and CDR2 sequences are SGHRS and YFSETQ. V gave up 0 bases and J gave up 0 bases, with 16 bases separating them. CDR3 length equals 17 residues. CDR3 bases: TGCGCCAGCAGCTTGGCCTCGGTTGCGGTTAACTCCTACGAGCAGTACTTC. Translating gives CASSLASVAVNSYEQYF.

The chain couples TRBV4-3 to TRBJ2-2; D gene ambiguous. The CDR3 loop spans 13 amino acids. Trimming cost V 1 base and J 7 bases, with 7 bases left between them. Germline V gene lookup returns CDR1 LGHNA and CDR2 YSLEER. The CDR3 DNA sequence: TGCGCCAGCAGCCAAGGGTTCCACGGGGAGCTGTTTTTT. Translating it yields CASSQGFHGELFF.

J is TRBJ1-1 and V is TRBV4-1, with D possibly matching TRBD1 (5 bases). The CDR3 extends over 13 amino acids. The V gene lost 1 base and the J gene lost 5 bases, with 8 bases spanning the gap. The V gene's germline CDR1 is MGHRA and CDR2 YSYEKL. This chain's CDR3 is CASSQGGETEAFF. In nucleotides, the CDR3 is TGCGCCAGCAGCCAAGGAGGGGAGACTGAAGCTTTCTTT.

The V call is TRBV28, the J call TRBJ1-2; 7 bases map to TRBD1. In germline, CDR1 is MDHEN, CDR2 SYDVKM. J lost 2 bases, V lost 5 bases, and 8 bases had no gene match. The CDR3 runs to 15 residues. In DNA, the CDR3 is TGTGCCAGCAGTCCTCCTAGGGGGCCCAACTATGGCTACACCTTC. This sequence encodes CASSPPRGPNYGYTF.

This clone showed up just once. This chain connects TRBV7-8 to TRBJ1-3, with TRBD1 matching over 8 bases. The ends lost 5 bases at V and 4 bases at J; junction bases unmatched: 4. The germline V gene encodes CDR1 SGHVS and CDR2 FQNEAQ. The CDR3 sequence is 14 residues long. DNA of the CDR3: TGTGCCAGCAGCGTACAGGGGGACGGAAACACCATATATTTT. Amino acids: CASSVQGDGNTIYF.

The J gene is TRBJ2-7, the V gene TRBV7-9; 12 bases are a match to TRBD2. J gave up 2 bases and V 5 bases, and 4 bases lay outside the gene matches. Germline CDR1 is SEHNR and CDR2 is FQNEAQ (reference sequence). The CDR3 spans 15 residues. CDR3 in DNA: TGTGCCAGCAGCCGTGGACTAGCGGGGACCTACGAGCAGTACTTC. Protein: CASSRGLAGTYEQYF.

This chain links TRBV9 with TRBJ2-1, with D possibly being TRBD1 (6 bases). Trimming stripped 3 bases from V and 10 bases from J, with 14 bases between. The CDR3 extends over 13 amino acids. Per germline, CDR1 SGDLS and CDR2 YYNGEE. The CDR3 loop reads CASSGPRGREQFF. CDR3 DNA sequence: TGTGCCAGCAGCGGACCCAGGGGCCGCGAGCAGTTCTTC.

This clone occurred once. This CDR3 reads CASSRLQAGELFF. The CDR3, as DNA: TGTGCCAGCAGTCGTCTGCAGGCCGGGGAGCTGTTTTTT. The J gene is TRBJ2-2, the V gene TRBV7-2; D gene uncertain. Per germline, CDR1 SGHTA and CDR2 FQGNSA. The CDR3 covers 13 residues. Between the trimmed V and J ends, which lost 6 bases and 6 bases, there was a span of 11 bases.

V gene TRBV7-4 combines with J gene TRBJ1-1, with 10 bases that match TRBD1. Trimming removed 5 bases from V and 5 bases from J; junction bases left unmatched: 11. The CDR3 is 16 residues long. In germline, CDR1 is SGHVT, CDR2 SQSDAQ. The CDR3 region is CASSEASGQGRTEAFF. DNA of the CDR3: TGTGCCAGCAGCGAGGCCTCGGGACAGGGGAGGACTGAAGCTTTCTTT.

CDR3 nucleotides: TGTGCCAGCAGCTTAAGGACTAGCGGCTCCTACAATGAGCAGTTCTTC. Residues: CASSLRTSGSYNEQFF. The chain couples TRBV11-2 to TRBJ2-1, with 10 bases that match TRBD2. CDR1 and CDR2 from the germline V gene are SGHAT and FQNNGV. The CDR3 consists of 16 residues. The V segment lost 2 bases and the J segment 0 bases; nucleotides outside the gene matches: 1.

V is TRBV27 and J is TRBJ1-1; no clear D gene. The CDR3 is made up of 14 amino acids. V was clipped by 7 bases and J by 1 base, with 13 bases between them. Germline assignment: CDR1 MNHEY and CDR2 SMNVEV (reference sequence). The CDR3 sequence is CASKDPPPNTEAFF. In DNA form, the CDR3 reads TGTGCCAGCAAGGATCCCCCTCCGAACACTGAAGCTTTCTTT.

The rearrangement joins TRBV18 to TRBJ2-1; the match to TRBD2 covers 8 bases. J was trimmed by 5 bases and V by 2 bases; bases with no gene match: 5. CDR1 is KGHSH, CDR2 LQKENI, per germline. This CDR3 has 15 amino acids. This chain's CDR3 is CASSPSSGADNEQFF. The CDR3 bases are TGTGCCAGCTCACCAAGTAGCGGGGCCGACAATGAGCAGTTCTTC. Complete variable domain (other parts from reference TRBV18 and TRBJ2-1): NAGVMQNPRHLVRRRGQEARLRCSPMKGHSHVYWYRQLPEEGLKFMVYLQKENIIDESGMPKERFSAEFPKEGPSILRIQQVVRGDSAAYFCASSPSSGADNEQFFGPGTRLTVL.

This clone was picked up one time. The rearrangement joins TRBV21-1 to TRBJ2-7; whether TRBD1, the table's D call, matches the DNA was not checked. TRBV21-1 is designated a pseudogene. This CDR3 spans 18 amino acids. CDR3 sequence: CASSNENQKRTVSYEQYF. CDR3 coding DNA: TGTGCCAGCAGCAATGAGAACCAAAAGAGGACAGTCAGCTACGAGCAGTACTTC.

V usage is TRBV27 and J usage is TRBJ1-5, with D possibly being TRBD1 (5 bases). There are 14 residues in the CDR3. Germline V gene data show CDR1 as MNHEY and CDR2 as SMNVEV (reference sequence). The V gene lost 2 bases and the J gene lost 7 bases, with 12 bases spanning the gap. The CDR3 loop is CASSLAPGGQPQHF. The CDR3 region has the DNA TGTGCCAGCAGTTTAGCCCCCGGGGGGCAGCCCCAGCATTTT.

V gene TRBV2 combines with J gene TRBJ2-7; D is uncertain. Germline loops: CDR1 SNHLY, CDR2 FYNNEI. V lost 6 bases and J 3 bases, leaving 3 bases between the germline ends. The CDR3 has 10 amino acids. DNA for the CDR3: TGTGCCAGCAGCAACTACGAGCAGTACTTC. This encodes CASSNYEQYF.